This T cell receptor beta chain was obtained from a study of T cells after yellow fever vaccination. TCRdb ran MiXCR on the 5' RACE reads and lists one entry per CDR3 protein. This table holds fewer than 450,000 distinct CDR3 sequences, roughly 11% found once. CDR3 length equals 12 residues. With 1 base removed from V and 11 bases from J, the gap between germline ends came to 6 bases. CDR1 SGHTA and CDR2 FQGNSA come from the germline V gene. This clonotype was obtained from a man between 18 and 29 years old who received the YFV17D yellow fever vaccine. The starting material was PBMCs, obtained on the day of the first yellow fever vaccination. The chain recombines TRBV7-2 with TRBJ1-6; no firm D call. In DNA form, the CDR3 reads TGTGCCAGCAGCTTAGATAAGGCACCCCTCCACTTT. Protein sequence: CASSLDKAPLHF.